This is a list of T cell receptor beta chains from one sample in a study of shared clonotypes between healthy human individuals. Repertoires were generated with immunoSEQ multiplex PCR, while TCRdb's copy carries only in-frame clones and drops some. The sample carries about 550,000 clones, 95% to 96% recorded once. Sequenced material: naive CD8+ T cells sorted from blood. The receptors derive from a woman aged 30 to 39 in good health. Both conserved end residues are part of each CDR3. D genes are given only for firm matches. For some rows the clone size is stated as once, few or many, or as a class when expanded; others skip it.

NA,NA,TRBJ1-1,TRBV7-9,TGTGCCAGCAGTCCTACAGGGCGCACTGAAGCTTTCTTT,CASSPTGRTEAFF
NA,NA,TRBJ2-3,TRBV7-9,TGTGCCAGCAGCTCTCGGGCAGATACGCAGTATTTT,CASSSRADTQYF
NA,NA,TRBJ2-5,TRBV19,TGTGCCAGTTTCGACAGCCTTTCGCAGACCCAGTACTTC,CASFDSLSQTQYF
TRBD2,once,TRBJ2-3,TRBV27,TGTGCCAGCAGCAGAGGGACTAGCGGGAGAGATACGCAGTATTTT,CASSRGTSGRDTQYF
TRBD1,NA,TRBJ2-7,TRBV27,TGTGCCAGCAGTTTTTCAGGGGGCGGCTCCGAGCAGTACTTC,CASSFSGGGSEQYF
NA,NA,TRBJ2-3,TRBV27,TGTGCCAGTAACCCTGGGGGCCCCACAGATACGCAGTATTTT,CASNPGGPTDTQYF
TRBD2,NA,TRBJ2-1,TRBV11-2,TGTGCCAGCGGGCGGGGGGAGTACAATGAGCAGTTCTTC,CASGRGEYNEQFF
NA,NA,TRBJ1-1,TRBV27,TGTGCCAGCTGGTTTATGGGGGCGCGAACTGAAGCTTTCTTT,CASWFMGARTEAFF
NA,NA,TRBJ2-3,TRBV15,TGTGCCACCAGCCTCCCCTTGGACAACGTCGCTTCATACACAGATACGCAGTATTTT,CATSLPLDNVASYTDTQYF
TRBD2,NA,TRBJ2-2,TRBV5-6,TGTGCCAGCAGCTTGGGAACTAGCGGAAACACCGGGGAGCTGTTTTTT,CASSLGTSGNTGELFF
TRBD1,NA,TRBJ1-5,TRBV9,TGTGCCAGCAGCTCAGGGACAGGGGGAAGCAATCAGCCCCAGCATTTT,CASSSGTGGSNQPQHF
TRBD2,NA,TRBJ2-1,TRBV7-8,TGTGCCAGCAGCTTAGAAGGGCTAGCGGCCGAATCCAATGAGCAGTTCTTC,CASSLEGLAAESNEQFF
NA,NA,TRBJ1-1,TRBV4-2,TGTGCCAGCAGCCTATTCCAGGGCCGGGGGAACACTGAAGCTTTCTTT,CASSLFQGRGNTEAFF
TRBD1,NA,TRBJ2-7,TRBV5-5,TGTGCCAGCAGCGTACGGGACAGGACAATCTACGAGCAGTACTTC,CASSVRDRTIYEQYF
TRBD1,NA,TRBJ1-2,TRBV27,TGTGCCAGCAGTGCCCTCTCCACAGGGGATGGCTACACCTTC,CASSALSTGDGYTF
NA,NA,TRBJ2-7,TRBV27,TGTGCCAGCAGGGGGCTTAGCTACGAGCAGTACTTC,CASRGLSYEQYF
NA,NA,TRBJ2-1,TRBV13,TGTGCCAGCAGCTTCTCGTATGAAGAGCAGTTCTTC,CASSFSYEEQFF
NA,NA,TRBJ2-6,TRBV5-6,TGTGCCAGCAGCTTGATTTGGGCGAGGTGGACGGGGGCCAACGTCCTGACTTTC,CASSLIWARWTGANVLTF
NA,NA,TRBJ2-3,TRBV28,TGTGCCAGCAGTCTCGCAGGGGGGGGACCCACCAATACGCAGTATTTT,CASSLAGGGPTNTQYF
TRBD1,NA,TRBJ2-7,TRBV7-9,TGTGCCAGCAGCTCGCGGACAGGTTCCTACGAGCAGTACTTC,CASSSRTGSYEQYF
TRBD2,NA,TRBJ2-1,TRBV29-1,TGCAGCGTTGAAAGTCATTTAGCGGGTGAGCAGTTCTTC,CSVESHLAGEQFF
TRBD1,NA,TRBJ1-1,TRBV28,TGTGCCAGCAGACCACTGACAGGGGGTGAGACTGAAGCTTTCTTT,CASRPLTGGETEAFF